This TCR beta chain was documented in a study of blood T cell repertoires in COVID-19 (TCRdb year 2020). About the full investigation: The collaborator samples originated in the United States, Italy and Spain and spanned the acute and convalescent phases of COVID-19. The prospective study material was composed of cDNA or gDNA derived from T cells, B-cell-depleted T cells, or PBMCs. Samples were obtained from the ongoing ImmuneRACE study (first 160 participants) and from 1,254 subjects provided by 6 global collaborators. Where available, HLA class I and class II types were obtained from metadata supplied by the sample provider rather than from assay-based typing. Deeply sampled blood TCRbeta repertoires from subjects exposed to, actively infected with, or recovered from COVID-19 were included in the dataset. Sample metadata almost always included a de-identified subject ID, COVID-19 status, age in years and sex. The repertoires were released in a freely available public database meant as a resource for research on the immune response to SARS-CoV-2.

CDR1 and CDR2, looked up from the germline V gene (reference sequence), are SGHNT and YYREEE. Reading from cysteine to phenylalanine, the CDR3 counts 14 amino acids. Only the CDR3 region is kept as DNA, spanning 42 bases read in frame from base 1. V is shortened by 0 bases, J by 5 bases, and the region joining them spans 9 bases. A note on this clone: The specificity of this receptor is unknown. No base qualities exist here, and no much larger clone lies one base off it.

What the work shows at the level of the full study, not this receptor alone: Clinical and demographic metadata were provided uncurated, with the amount varying by source and participant.

Each collaborating institution followed its own protocols to collect whole blood in K2EDTA tubes. For TCRbeta analysis, collaborators shipped samples in one of three forms: frozen whole blood, isolated PBMCs, or DNA extracted from either of those sample types. The immunoSEQ Assay, a bias-controlled multiplex PCR, was used to amplify TCRbeta CDR3 regions from genomic DNA. The authors processed their data as follows. The number of nucleated cells in each sample was estimated from the amplification of reference gene primers within the assay. To quantify the absolute abundance of each unique TCRbeta CDR3 rearrangement, sequence reads were collapsed and filtered. For each sample, productive Simpson clonality was calculated as the square root of Simpson's diversity index across productive rearrangements. As stored in TCRdb, this immuneACCESS dataset retains in-frame rearrangements with V and J assigned. A fraction of the clones does not appear; measured against another copy, unresolved V genes explain less than half of the discrepancy, and the remainder lacks a known reason. V, J and clone size are taken as reported in that table, and D and trimming were inferred from the DNA itself. This sample holds tens of thousands of clones; more than 75% were observed only once. About 11% of the sample lies in the top ten.

The chain links TRBV5-4 with TRBJ1-3; perhaps TRBD1 is the D gene, with 5 bases matching. What was sequenced was peripheral blood. This TCR came from a human donor in a cohort sampled during active COVID-19. CDR3 reads: CASSLVGARNTIYF. Here is the DNA: TGTGCCAGCAGCTTGGTTGGGGCTAGAAACACCATATATTTT.